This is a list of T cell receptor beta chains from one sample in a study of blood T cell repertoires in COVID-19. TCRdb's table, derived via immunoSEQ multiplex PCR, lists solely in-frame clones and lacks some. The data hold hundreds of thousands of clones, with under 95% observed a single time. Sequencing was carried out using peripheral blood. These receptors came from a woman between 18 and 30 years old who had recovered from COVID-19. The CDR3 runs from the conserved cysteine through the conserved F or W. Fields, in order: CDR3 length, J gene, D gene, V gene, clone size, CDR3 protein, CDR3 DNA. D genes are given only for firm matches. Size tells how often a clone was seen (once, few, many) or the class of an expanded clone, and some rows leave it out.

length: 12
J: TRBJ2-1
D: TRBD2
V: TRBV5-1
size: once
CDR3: CASSLEGLFQFF
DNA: TGCGCCAGCAGCTTGGAGGGACTATTCCAGTTCTTC

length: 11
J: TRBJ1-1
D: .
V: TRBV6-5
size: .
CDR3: CASSYESEAFF
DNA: TGTGCCAGCAGTTACGAGTCTGAAGCTTTCTTT

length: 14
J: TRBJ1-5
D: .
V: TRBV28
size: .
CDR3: CASSFRTLRQPQHF
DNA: TGTGCCAGCAGTTTCCGTACCCTGAGGCAGCCCCAGCATTTT

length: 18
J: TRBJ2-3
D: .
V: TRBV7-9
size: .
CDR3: CASSLGFWWRTSTDTQYF
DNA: TGTGCCAGCAGCTTAGGGTTTTGGTGGAGAACTAGCACAGATACGCAGTATTTT

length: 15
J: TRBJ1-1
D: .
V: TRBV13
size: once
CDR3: CASTPQRRGYTEAFF
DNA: TGTGCCAGCACCCCACAGAGGCGGGGATACACTGAAGCTTTCTTT

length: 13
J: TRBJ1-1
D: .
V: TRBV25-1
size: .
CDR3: CASSWNSRTEAFF
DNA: TGTGCCAGCAGCTGGAACAGCCGTACTGAAGCTTTCTTT

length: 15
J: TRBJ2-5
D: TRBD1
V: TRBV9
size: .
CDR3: CASSVGDRDAETQYF
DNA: TGTGCCAGCAGCGTAGGGGACAGGGACGCAGAGACCCAGTACTTC

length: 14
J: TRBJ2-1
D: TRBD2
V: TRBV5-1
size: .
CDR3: CASSLESSGSEQFF
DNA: TGCGCCAGCAGCTTGGAGAGTAGCGGGAGTGAGCAGTTCTTC

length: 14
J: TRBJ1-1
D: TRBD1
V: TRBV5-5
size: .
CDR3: CASSRQGRNTEAFF
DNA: TGTGCCAGCAGCCGACAGGGCAGGAACACTGAAGCTTTCTTT

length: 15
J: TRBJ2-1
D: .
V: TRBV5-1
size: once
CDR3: CASSLVGTSYNEQFF
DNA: TGCGCCAGCAGCTTGGTCGGTACCTCCTACAATGAGCAGTTCTTC

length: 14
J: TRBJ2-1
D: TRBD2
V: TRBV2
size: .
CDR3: CASRRSGGYNEQFF
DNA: TGTGCCAGCAGAAGAAGCGGGGGTTACAATGAGCAGTTCTTC

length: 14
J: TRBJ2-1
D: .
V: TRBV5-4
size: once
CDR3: CASSRVAPYNEQFF
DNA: TGTGCCAGCAGCAGAGTAGCGCCCTACAATGAGCAGTTCTTC

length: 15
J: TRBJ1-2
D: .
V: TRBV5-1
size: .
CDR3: CASSLTEIPNYGYTF
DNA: TGCGCCAGCAGCTTGACCGAGATTCCTAACTATGGCTACACCTTC

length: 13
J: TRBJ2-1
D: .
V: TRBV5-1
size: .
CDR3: CASSLAAVNEQFF
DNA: TGCGCCAGCAGCTTGGCCGCAGTCAATGAGCAGTTCTTC

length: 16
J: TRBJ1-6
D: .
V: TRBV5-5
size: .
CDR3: CASSLANGGYNSPLHF
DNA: TGTGCCAGCAGCTTGGCCAATGGGGGGTATAATTCACCCCTCCACTTT

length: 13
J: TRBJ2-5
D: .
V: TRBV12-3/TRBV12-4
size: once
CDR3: CASGSSAGETQYF
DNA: TGTGCCAGCGGCTCTAGCGCAGGAGAGACCCAGTACTTC

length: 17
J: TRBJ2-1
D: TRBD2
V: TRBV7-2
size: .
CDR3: CASSLDGWTSGRFEQFF
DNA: TGTGCCAGCAGCTTAGATGGGTGGACTAGCGGGAGGTTCGAGCAGTTCTTC

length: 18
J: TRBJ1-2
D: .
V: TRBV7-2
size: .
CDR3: CASSLRWAGLRTSDGYTF
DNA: TGTGCCAGCAGCTTAAGATGGGCAGGGCTTCGAACCAGCGATGGCTACACCTTC

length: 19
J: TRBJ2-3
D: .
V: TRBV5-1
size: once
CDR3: CASSRAGTARRSSTDTQYF
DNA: TGCGCCAGCAGTAGGGCCGGGACTGCACGAAGGTCTAGCACAGATACGCAGTATTTT

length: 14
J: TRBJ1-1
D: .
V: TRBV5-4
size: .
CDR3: CASSLIGSRTEAFF
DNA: TGTGCCAGCAGCTTAATCGGGAGTCGCACTGAAGCTTTCTTT

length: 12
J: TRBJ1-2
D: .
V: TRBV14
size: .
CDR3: CASSQGQYGYTF
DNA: TGTGCCAGCAGCCAAGGACAGTATGGCTACACCTTC

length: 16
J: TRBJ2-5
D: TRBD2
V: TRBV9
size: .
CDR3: CASSVGGSGIQETQYF
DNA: TGTGCCAGCAGCGTTGGGGGTAGCGGGATTCAAGAGACCCAGTACTTC

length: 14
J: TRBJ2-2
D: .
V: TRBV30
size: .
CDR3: CAWRKGPNTGELFF
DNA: TGTGCCTGGAGAAAGGGGCCGAACACCGGGGAGCTGTTTTTT

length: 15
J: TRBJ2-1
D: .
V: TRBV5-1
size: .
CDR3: CASSRYRDTYNEQFF
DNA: TGCGCCAGCAGCCGCTACCGGGACACCTACAATGAGCAGTTCTTC

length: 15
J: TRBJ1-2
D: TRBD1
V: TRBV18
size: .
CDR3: CASSRQGVPGDGYTF
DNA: TGTGCCAGCTCACGACAGGGAGTCCCCGGGGATGGCTACACCTTC

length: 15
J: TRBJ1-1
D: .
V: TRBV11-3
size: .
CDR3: CASSLAPGQLTEAFF
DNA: TGTGCCAGCAGCTTAGCGCCGGGACAATTAACCGAAGCTTTCTTT

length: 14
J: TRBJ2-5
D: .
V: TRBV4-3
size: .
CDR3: CASSRDRYQETQYF
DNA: TGCGCCAGCAGCCGAGACCGGTACCAAGAGACCCAGTACTTC

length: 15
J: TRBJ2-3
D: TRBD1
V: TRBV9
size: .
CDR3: CASSGGTGRQDTQYF
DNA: TGTGCCAGCAGCGGGGGGACAGGGCGCCAGGATACGCAGTATTTT

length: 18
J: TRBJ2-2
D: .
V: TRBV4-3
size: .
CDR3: CASSQEFLGSRNTGELFF
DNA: TGCGCCAGCAGCCAAGAGTTTTTAGGTAGCAGGAACACCGGGGAGCTGTTTTTT

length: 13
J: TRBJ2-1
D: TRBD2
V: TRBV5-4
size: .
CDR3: CALRTSGLNEQFF
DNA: TGTGCGTTAAGGACTAGCGGGCTCAATGAGCAGTTCTTC

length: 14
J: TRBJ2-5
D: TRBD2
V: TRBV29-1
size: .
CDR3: CSVVHAGVGETQYF
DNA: TGCAGCGTTGTTCACGCGGGAGTAGGGGAGACCCAGTACTTC

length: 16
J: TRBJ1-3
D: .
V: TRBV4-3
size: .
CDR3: CASSQDTRGAGNTIYF
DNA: TGCGCCAGCAGCCAAGATACGCGAGGTGCTGGAAACACCATATATTTT

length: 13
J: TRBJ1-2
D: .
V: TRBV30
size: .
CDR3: CACGRAGVLGYTF
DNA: TGTGCCTGCGGAAGGGCGGGGGTGTTGGGCTACACCTTC

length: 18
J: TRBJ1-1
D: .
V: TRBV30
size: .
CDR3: CAWIRGRTLPLMNTEAFF
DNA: TGTGCCTGGATTAGGGGCAGAACTCTACCCTTGATGAACACTGAAGCTTTCTTT

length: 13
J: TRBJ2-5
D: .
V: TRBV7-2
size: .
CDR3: CASSLNRKETQYF
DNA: TGTGCCAGCAGCCTTAACAGGAAAGAGACCCAGTACTTC

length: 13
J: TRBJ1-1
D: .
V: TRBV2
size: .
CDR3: CASSRTENTEAFF
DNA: TGTGCCAGCAGTCGGACAGAGAACACTGAAGCTTTCTTT

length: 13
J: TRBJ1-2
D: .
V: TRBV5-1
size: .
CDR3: CASSLGTGYGYTF
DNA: TGCGCCAGCAGCTTGGGCACCGGCTATGGCTACACCTTC

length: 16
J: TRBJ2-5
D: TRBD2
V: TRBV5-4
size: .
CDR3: CASSLASGRYQETQYF
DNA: TGTGCCAGCAGCTTGGCTAGCGGGAGGTACCAAGAGACCCAGTACTTC

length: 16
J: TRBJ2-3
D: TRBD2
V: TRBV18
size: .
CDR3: CASSPGLAGSTDTQYF
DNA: TGTGCCAGCTCCCCGGGACTAGCGGGGAGCACAGATACGCAGTATTTT

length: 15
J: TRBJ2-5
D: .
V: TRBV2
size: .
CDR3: CASSEQGGGGETQYF
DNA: TGTGCCAGCAGTGAACAGGGGGGAGGCGGTGAGACCCAGTACTTC

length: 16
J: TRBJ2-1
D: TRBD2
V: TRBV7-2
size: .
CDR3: CASSRGLAVSYNEQFF
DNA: TGTGCCAGCAGCCGCGGACTAGCGGTCTCCTACAATGAGCAGTTCTTC

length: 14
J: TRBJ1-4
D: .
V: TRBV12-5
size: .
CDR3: CASGQTVGGEKLFF
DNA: TGTGCTAGTGGTCAGACAGTGGGGGGTGAAAAACTGTTTTTT

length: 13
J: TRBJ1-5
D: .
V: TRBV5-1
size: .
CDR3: CASSLSGNQPQHF
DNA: TGCGCCAGCAGCTTGTCGGGCAATCAGCCCCAGCATTTT

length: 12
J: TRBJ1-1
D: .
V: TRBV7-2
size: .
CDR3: CASTPTGYEAFF
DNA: TGTGCCAGCACCCCAACAGGGTATGAAGCTTTCTTT

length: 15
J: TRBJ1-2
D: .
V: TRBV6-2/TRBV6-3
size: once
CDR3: CASSPRFGGFDGYTF
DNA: TGTGCCAGCAGCCCCCGGTTCGGGGGATTCGATGGCTACACCTTC

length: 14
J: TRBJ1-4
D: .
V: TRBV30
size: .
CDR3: CAWSRGAPNEKLFF
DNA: TGTGCCTGGAGTCGGGGGGCCCCCAATGAAAAACTGTTTTTT

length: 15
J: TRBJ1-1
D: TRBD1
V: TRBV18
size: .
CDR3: CASSPPYRGRTEAFF
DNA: TGTGCCAGCTCACCACCGTACAGGGGGCGGACTGAAGCTTTCTTT

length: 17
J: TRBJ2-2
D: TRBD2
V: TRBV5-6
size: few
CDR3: CASRMGAWTSGIGELFF
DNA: TGTGCCAGCAGAATGGGGGCCTGGACTAGCGGGATAGGGGAGCTGTTTTTT

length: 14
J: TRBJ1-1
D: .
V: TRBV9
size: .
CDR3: CASSAREAGPEAFF
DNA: TGTGCCAGCAGCGCCCGGGAGGCCGGGCCTGAAGCTTTCTTT

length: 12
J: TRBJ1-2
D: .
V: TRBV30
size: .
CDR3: CAWVRDNDGYTF
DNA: TGTGCCTGGGTTCGAGACAATGATGGCTACACCTTC

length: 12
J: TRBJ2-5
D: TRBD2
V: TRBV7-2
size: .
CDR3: CASSHPGGREYF
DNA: TGTGCCAGCAGCCATCCGGGGGGAAGAGAGTACTTC

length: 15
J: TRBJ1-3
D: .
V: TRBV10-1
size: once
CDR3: CASSETSGSGNTIYF
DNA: TGCGCCAGCAGTGAGACCTCCGGCTCTGGAAACACCATATATTTT

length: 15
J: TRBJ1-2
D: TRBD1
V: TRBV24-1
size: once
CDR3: CATSDNDRVDYGYTF
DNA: TGTGCCACCAGTGATAACGACAGGGTCGACTATGGCTACACCTTC

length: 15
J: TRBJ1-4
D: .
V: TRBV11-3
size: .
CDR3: CASRSGVGTNEKLFF
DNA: TGTGCCAGCAGATCGGGGGTCGGCACTAATGAAAAACTGTTTTTT